The 6 T cell receptor beta chains given below trace back to one sample, sequenced in a study of blood T cell repertoires in COVID-19. The protocol was immunoSEQ multiplex PCR, while the TCRdb copy is restricted to in-frame clones and leaves out a portion. This table has hundreds of thousands of clones, approximately 89% appearing once. The sample comprised peripheral blood. These receptors all come from a woman aged 18-29 years who had recovered from COVID-19.

The chain is built from TRBV19 and TRBJ2-1; a possible D gene is TRBD2 (6 bases). The CDR3 spans 17 residues. The germline CDR1 and CDR2 sequences are LNHDA and SQIVND (reference sequence). Trimming pared 3 bases from V and 0 bases from J, leaving 15 bases between. The DNA of the CDR3 is TGTGCCAGTAGTATCTTCCTAGCGCGAAGCTCCTACAATGAGCAGTTCTTC. This sequence encodes CASSIFLARSSYNEQFF.

The V and J genes are TRBV5-1 and TRBJ2-5, with 12 bases matching TRBD2. J lost 1 base, V lost 4 bases, and 5 bases had no gene match. The germline V gene encodes CDR1 SGHRS and CDR2 YFSETQ. The CDR3 is 16 residues long. The CDR3 DNA is TGCGCCAGCAGCACCGGACTAGCGGGGATCCAAGAGACCCAGTACTTC. Translated, it gives CASSTGLAGIQETQYF.

This chain joins TRBV7-6 and TRBJ2-7; 9 nucleotides agree with TRBD2. Germline CDR1 and CDR2: SGHVS and FNYEAQ. V was clipped by 5 bases and J by 3 bases; unmatched bases: 5. The CDR3 has 14 residues. The DNA for the CDR3 is TGTGCCAGCAGCCCAGCAGCGGGAGGCTACGAGCAGTACGTC. This gives the protein CASSPAAGGYEQYV.

This rearrangement joins TRBV18 to TRBJ2-1; 10 positions match TRBD2. Trimming cost V 2 bases and J 7 bases; bases outside gene matches: 8. The CDR3 length is 16 residues. From germline, CDR1 is KGHSH and CDR2 LQKENI. The CDR3 is CASSPLVASGSNEQFF. Here the CDR3 DNA reads TGTGCCAGCTCACCATTAGTGGCTAGCGGGAGTAATGAGCAGTTCTTC.

The chain couples TRBV6-1 to TRBJ2-5; 12 bases are shared with TRBD2. CDR1 and CDR2 from the germline V gene are MNHNS and SASEGT. V shed 1 base and J 6 bases; nucleotides not matched to a gene: 3. There are 15 residues in the CDR3. In DNA form, the CDR3 reads TGTGCCAGCAGTGAAGTACTAGCGGGAGGAAAGACCCAGTACTTC. Translation: CASSEVLAGGKTQYF.

The genes are TRBV11-1 and TRBJ2-1; 10 bases map to TRBD2. CDR3 length equals 19 residues. J was trimmed by 4 bases and V by 0 bases; bases with no gene match: 12. Germline CDR1 is SGHAT and CDR2 is FQDESV (reference sequence). The CDR3 coding sequence is TGTGCCAGCAGCTTAGCGATCCAGGAAACTAGCGGGAATTACAATGAGCAGTTCTTC. Amino acid sequence: CASSLAIQETSGNYNEQFF.